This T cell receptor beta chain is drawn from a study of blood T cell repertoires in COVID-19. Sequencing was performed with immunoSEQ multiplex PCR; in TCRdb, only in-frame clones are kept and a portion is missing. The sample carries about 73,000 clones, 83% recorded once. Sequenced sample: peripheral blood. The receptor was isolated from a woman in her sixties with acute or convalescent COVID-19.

Here the CDR3 reads CASSPRSGQGGTEAFF. CDR3 nucleotide sequence: TGTGCCAGCTCACCTCGGTCCGGACAGGGTGGGACTGAAGCTTTCTTT. The genes are TRBV18 and TRBJ1-1; 8 bases fit TRBD1. CDR1 and CDR2 from the germline V gene are KGHSH and LQKENI. V gave up 3 bases and J gave up 5 bases; unmatched junction bases: 11. The CDR3 consists of 16 residues.